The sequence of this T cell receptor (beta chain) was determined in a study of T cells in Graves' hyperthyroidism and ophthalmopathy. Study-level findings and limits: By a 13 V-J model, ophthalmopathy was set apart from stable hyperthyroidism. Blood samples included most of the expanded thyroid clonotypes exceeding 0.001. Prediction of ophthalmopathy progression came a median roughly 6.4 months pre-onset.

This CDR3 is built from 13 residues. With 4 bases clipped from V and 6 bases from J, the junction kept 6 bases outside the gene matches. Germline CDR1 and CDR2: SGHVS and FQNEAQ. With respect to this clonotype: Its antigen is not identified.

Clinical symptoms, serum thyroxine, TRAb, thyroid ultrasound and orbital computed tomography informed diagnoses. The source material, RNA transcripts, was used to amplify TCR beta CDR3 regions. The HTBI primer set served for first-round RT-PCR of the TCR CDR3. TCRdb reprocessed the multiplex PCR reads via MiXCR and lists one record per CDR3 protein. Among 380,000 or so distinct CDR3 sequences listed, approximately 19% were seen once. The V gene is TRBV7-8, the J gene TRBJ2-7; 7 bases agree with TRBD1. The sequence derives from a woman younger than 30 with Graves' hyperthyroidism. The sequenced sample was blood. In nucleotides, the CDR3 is TGTGCCAGCAGCTCTAACAGGGGTCTCGAGCAGTACTTC. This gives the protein CASSSNRGLEQYF.